The rows below give T cell receptor beta chains drawn from one sample of a study of blood T cell repertoires in COVID-19. The table came from immunoSEQ multiplex PCR; TCRdb's copy has only in-frame clones and leaves some out. The sample holds 200,000 to 250,000 clones; about 80% are singletons and the top ten take approximately 16%. Sequencing was carried out using PBMCs or T cells enriched from blood (not recorded which). The receptors were sampled from a man aged 35-49 years who had recovered from COVID-19. CDR3s include the opening cysteine and the closing phenylalanine or tryptophan. Fields, in order: J gene, V gene, CDR3 protein.

>TRBJ2-7|TRBV19
CASRPGLGDREQYF
>TRBJ2-7|TRBV13
CASSTGQGTEQYF
>TRBJ1-1|TRBV5-1
CASSLGVGVNTEAFF
>TRBJ1-2|TRBV28
CASSFGTGGSYGYTF
>TRBJ1-1|TRBV7-9
CASSLEWGQIYTEAFF
>TRBJ1-1|TRBV5-1
CASSWAGQGDNTEAFF
>TRBJ2-7|TRBV4-2
CASSQVLRDNLLEQYF
>TRBJ1-5|TRBV9
CASSVEGNRNQPQHF
>TRBJ2-7|TRBV7-2
CASSYSGGAYEQYF
>TRBJ1-3|TRBV18
CASSPRTSSGNTIYF
>TRBJ2-2|TRBV6-6
CASSYSSSVGGELFF
>TRBJ1-5|TRBV24-1
CATSDPRQGLQPQHF
>TRBJ1-5|TRBV6-5
CASSYSGAYSNQPQHF
>TRBJ1-6|TRBV28
CASSPGQDITLHF
>TRBJ2-2|TRBV3-1/TRBV3-2
CASRPDRGDTGELFF
>TRBJ1-2|TRBV13
CASSQPGTGLGYTF
>TRBJ2-1|TRBV5-1
CASSLRDRGQDEQFF
>TRBJ1-3|TRBV12-3/TRBV12-4
CASSLSPLDTIYF
>TRBJ1-2|TRBV9
CASSVDRDHYGYTF
>TRBJ2-7|TRBV28
CATSPGASAEQYF
>TRBJ1-5|TRBV28
CASSSRTVPHQPQHF
>TRBJ2-7|TRBV7-6
CASSLEAASSYEQYF
>TRBJ2-5|TRBV7-2
CASSSSGGAQETQYF
>TRBJ2-1|TRBV10-3
CAISESPEYEQFF
>TRBJ1-2|TRBV28
CASSVGTGGNYGYTF
>TRBJ1-6|TRBV12-3/TRBV12-4
CASSPPSSPLHF
>TRBJ2-3|TRBV10-1
CASSEASGGSTDTQYF
>TRBJ1-1|TRBV10-3
CAIRGASSGIEAFF
>TRBJ2-7|TRBV19
CASTPGDRYEQYF
>TRBJ2-2|TRBV7-9
CASSLRIGSRTGELFF
>TRBJ1-2|TRBV24-1
CATSDFDSSNYGYTF
>TRBJ2-7|TRBV7-2
CASSPRVGLAVDF
>TRBJ2-5|TRBV12-5
CASGVGLAGGFGVTQYF
>TRBJ1-1|TRBV19
CASSSPGTGNTEAFF
>TRBJ2-5|TRBV28
CASSYPTGVGEETQYF
>TRBJ2-2|TRBV7-8
CASSIGGQTGELFF
>TRBJ2-7|TRBV27
CASSRTSGTYEQYF
>TRBJ2-1|TRBV11-3
CASSPGGLHNEQFF
>TRBJ1-5|TRBV12-3/TRBV12-4
CASRAQGGQPQHF
>TRBJ1-1|TRBV30
CAQTGGTNTEAFF
>TRBJ2-7|TRBV10-3
CATRTSYEQYF
>TRBJ2-3|TRBV12-5
CASGPGTDTQYF
>TRBJ2-5|TRBV5-1
CASSLEGARRETQYF
>TRBJ2-3|TRBV3-1/TRBV3-2
CASSDGGVTQYF
>TRBJ1-1|TRBV5-1
CASSRESRNTEAFF
>TRBJ1-1|TRBV3-1/TRBV3-2
CASSPWGGTEAFF
>TRBJ2-3|TRBV3-1/TRBV3-2
CASSHGLELHTQYF
>TRBJ1-2|TRBV11-2
CASSLELRGGYTF
>TRBJ1-1|TRBV6-5
CASRDRGGNTEAFF
>TRBJ1-1|TRBV7-9
CASTLREGLRAEAFF
>TRBJ2-7|TRBV6-5
CASSLGLNSYEQYF
>TRBJ2-3|TRBV10-3
CAISYYSGGAADTQYF
>TRBJ1-1|TRBV5-1
CASSITGSVNTEAFF
>TRBJ1-3|TRBV11-2
CASSRRGTGNTIYF
>TRBJ2-7|TRBV5-4
CASSKGGGPLTYEQYF
>TRBJ1-5|TRBV19
CASSSLGTGGLQPQHF
>TRBJ2-5|TRBV7-2
CASSLVRLRETQYF